The 9 T cell receptor beta chains reported below all come from one sample, sequenced in a study of cytomegalovirus exposure and HLA in healthy donors. It was with 60 Vbeta and 13 Jbeta primers that the PCR ran. The repertoire was sequenced with immunoSEQ multiplex PCR; TCRdb's copy has only in-frame clones and lacks some. The sample lists fewer than 150,000 clones, 15% to 19% occurring once. Source material: PBMCs. These receptors were obtained from a young woman in good health and CMV-seronegative.

This clone was observed a handful of times. This sequence joins TRBV7-2 and TRBJ2-7; possibly TRBD1 for D (7 bases). The CDR3 contains 14 residues. Looked up from germline, CDR1 is SGHTA and CDR2 is FQGNSA. V was trimmed by 5 bases and J by 1 base, leaving 12 bases between them. The CDR3 is CASSPQGTSYEQYF. The CDR3 DNA reads TGTGCCAGCAGCCCACAGGGGACTTCCTACGAGCAGTACTTC.

This clone was observed a few times. The chain recombines TRBV25-1 with TRBJ2-7; unclear D gene. V gave up 5 bases and J gave up 2 bases, with 10 bases separating them. Germline V gene lookup returns CDR1 MGHDK and CDR2 SYGVNS. The CDR3 is 13 residues long. CDR3 protein: CASSPTSTYEQYF. The DNA for the CDR3 is TGTGCCAGCAGTCCGACTTCGACCTACGAGCAGTACTTC.

This clone was seen only a few times. The chain uses TRBV10-3 and TRBJ1-1, with no clear D. This CDR3 contains 13 residues. Trimming removed 0 bases from V and 3 bases from J, with 5 bases in between. The germline V gene encodes CDR1 ENHRY and CDR2 SYGVKD. In nucleotides, the CDR3 is TGTGCCATCAGTGAGTCGCGGGACACTGAAGCTTTCTTT. Encoded protein: CAISESRDTEAFF.

This chain links TRBV10-3 with TRBJ2-1, with D unresolved. Germline V gene lookup returns CDR1 ENHRY and CDR2 SYGVKD. The CDR3 runs to 12 residues. Trimming shortened V by 10 bases and J by 8 bases, and 15 bases separated the two germline ends. Written as DNA, the CDR3 is TGTGCCACCCTGACCCCCGCGGATGAGCAGTTCTTC. It codes for CATLTPADEQFF.

V and J are TRBV5-6 and TRBJ2-5, with no clear D. This CDR3 is 13 amino acids long. Trimming took 1 base from V and 3 from J, leaving 7 bases between them. Per the germline V gene, CDR1 is SGHDT and CDR2 is YYEEEE. The CDR3 DNA sequence: TGTGCCAGCAGCTTGATTCCCAAAGAGACCCAGTACTTC. Protein product: CASSLIPKETQYF.

This clone turned up a few times. The rearrangement uses TRBV28 and TRBJ2-2; possibly TRBD2 for D (6 bases). Trimming took 7 bases from V and 3 from J, leaving 9 bases between them. Germline values: CDR1 MDHEN, CDR2 SYDVKM. The CDR3 has 13 amino acids. The CDR3 here is CASTRDYTGELFF. The CDR3 nucleotides read TGTGCCAGCACTCGGGACTACACCGGGGAGCTGTTTTTT.

The chain couples TRBV5-6 to TRBJ1-2; TRBD1 agrees at 8 bases. After removal of 6 bases from V and 8 bases from J, the junction contained 18 bases not matched to a gene. This CDR3 is built from 16 residues. Germline loops: CDR1 SGHDT, CDR2 YYEEEE. The CDR3 sequence: CASTSLGTGRKYGYTF. Written as DNA, the CDR3 is TGTGCCAGCACATCACTTGGGACAGGACGCAAGTACGGCTACACCTTC. The complete variable domain, with remaining parts taken from reference TRBV5-6 and TRBJ1-2, reads DAGVTQSPTHLIKTRGQQVTLRCSPKSGHDTVSWYQQALGQGPQFIFQYYEEEERQRGNFPDRFSGHQFPNYSSELNVNALLLGDSALYLCASTSLGTGRKYGYTFGSGTRLTVV.

The V and J genes are TRBV4-3 and TRBJ1-2; D uncertain. The CDR3 loop spans 16 amino acids. Germline V gene sequence: CDR1 LGHNA, CDR2 YSLEER. Deletions cut 1 base from V and 0 bases from J, with 12 bases between. DNA for the CDR3: TGCGCCAGCAGCCAAGTAGGAGCCCAGCCTAACTATGGCTACACCTTC. As protein: CASSQVGAQPNYGYTF.

This clone was seen a few times. This chain uses TRBV6-6 with TRBJ1-5, with 7 bases aligning to TRBD1. J was trimmed by 3 bases and V by 8 bases; bases with no gene match: 10. Per germline, CDR1 MNHNY and CDR2 SVGAGI (reference sequence). The CDR3 consists of 15 residues. The CDR3 sequence is CASHRGSGDNQPQHF. In DNA, the CDR3 is TGTGCCAGCCACAGGGGATCAGGCGACAATCAGCCCCAGCATTTT.